This T cell receptor (beta chain) is from a study of blood T cell repertoires in COVID-19. Study context: Collection of acute and convalescent COVID-19 samples took place in the United States, Italy and Spain. Sources were T cells, B-cell-depleted T cells, or PBMCs; the material itself was cDNA or gDNA.

CDR3 size: 14 residues. V gave up 9 bases and J gave up 6 bases, with 17 bases separating them. CDR1 LNHDA and CDR2 SQIVND come from the germline V gene (reference sequence). Measured with immunoSEQ multiplex PCR; TCRdb has only the in-frame clones, and not every one. The profile shows fewer than 300,000 clones, around 78% of them singletons. Material for sequencing was peripheral blood. The receptor's source is a woman in her 70s with active or convalescent COVID-19. The chain recombines TRBV19 with TRBJ2-2, with a possible D match to TRBD2 (6 bases). The CDR3: CASSAGGTAGELFF. CDR3 coding DNA: TGTGCCAGCTCCGCTGGGGGGACGGCCGGGGAGCTGTTTTTT.